This TCR beta chain was recorded in a study of blood T cell repertoires in COVID-19 (TCRdb year 2020). About the study as a whole: The collaborator samples originated in the United States, Italy and Spain and spanned the acute and convalescent phases of COVID-19. The prospective study material was composed of cDNA or gDNA derived from T cells, B-cell-depleted T cells, or PBMCs. Subjects who had been exposed to COVID-19, were actively infected with it, or had recovered from it provided the deeply sampled blood TCRbeta repertoires that made up the dataset. The repertoires were released in a freely available public database meant as a resource for research on the immune response to SARS-CoV-2. Samples were obtained from the ongoing ImmuneRACE study (first 160 participants) and from 1,254 subjects provided by 6 global collaborators. Nearly every sample came with metadata listing a de-identified subject ID, COVID-19 status, age in years and sex. HLA class I and class II types, where available, came from metadata supplied by the sample provider rather than from assay-based typing. General study outcomes and caveats: How much clinical and demographic metadata was included differed by source and by participant, and the metadata was provided uncurated.

From the germline V gene (reference sequence), CDR1 is SGHKS and CDR2 is YYEKEE. Including cysteine and phenylalanine, the CDR3 has 15 amino acids. The entry retains the CDR3 DNA only, 45 bases that are in frame from base 1. V is trimmed back by 2 bases and J by 5 bases, and the junction contains 9 bases that no gene match accounts for. The immunoSEQ Assay, a bias-controlled multiplex PCR, was used to amplify TCRbeta CDR3 regions from genomic DNA. Regarding the original processing steps: Nucleated cell counts per sample were estimated from amplification of reference gene primers within the assay. To quantify the absolute abundance of each unique TCRbeta CDR3 rearrangement, sequence reads were collapsed and filtered. For each sample, productive Simpson clonality was calculated as the square root of Simpson's diversity index over productive rearrangements. The immuneACCESS repertoire file appears here via TCRdb, limited to in-frame rearrangements. These files lack a portion of the clones; in checked studies, under half of the deficit traces to unresolved V genes, and the cause of the others is not known. Clone size and the V and J calls come from that table; the DNA yielded D and trimming. The sample records about 240,000 clones, more than 75% of which are singletons. The ten biggest clones cover about 3% of the sample.

With regard to this clone: There is no known antigen for this receptor. No much larger clonotype is one base removed from it; base qualities were not supplied.

A second Seattle source provided samples from volunteer blood donors who had recovered from COVID-19. Whole blood was collected in K2EDTA tubes by collaborating institutions according to the institutions' own protocols. Collaborator samples were shipped for TCRbeta analysis as frozen whole blood, isolated PBMCs, or DNA extracted from either sample type. The chain is encoded by TRBV5-5 joined to TRBJ1-1, and TRBD1 aligns with 7 junction nucleotides. Sequencing was carried out using peripheral blood. The receptor's source is a young woman who had recovered from COVID-19. The CDR3 reads CASSFGASTGTEAFF. The DNA sequence is as follows: TGTGCCAGCAGCTTTGGGGCATCGACAGGGACTGAAGCTTTCTTT.